This entry concerns a single TCR beta chain. PCR amplification relied on 60 Vbeta primers (plus 13 Jbeta primers). This table comes from immunoSEQ multiplex PCR, and its TCRdb copy is limited to in-frame clones, with some not included. The table records 150,000 to 180,000 clones, 80% of them present only once. This entry comes from a study of cytomegalovirus exposure and HLA in healthy donors. This receptor was obtained from a man aged 30 to 45 in good health and CMV-seropositive. Sequencing input: PBMCs.

The CDR3 loop reads CASSLTSGGYNEQFF. CDR3 coding DNA: TGTGCCAGCAGCCTAACTAGCGGGGGCTACAATGAGCAGTTCTTC. The genes are TRBV7-8 and TRBJ2-1; 11 bases fit TRBD2. Germline CDR1 and CDR2: SGHVS and FQNEAQ. V trimming: 5 bases; J trimming: 3 bases; junction bases outside the gene matches: 3. The CDR3 length is 15 residues.